The present T cell receptor beta chain was sequenced within a study of cytomegalovirus exposure and HLA in healthy donors. Deletions cut 7 bases from V and 5 bases from J, with 11 bases between. Germline V gives CDR1 SNHLY, CDR2 FYNNEI. CDR3 size: 12 residues. PCR primers comprised 60 Vbeta and 13 Jbeta primers. Method: immunoSEQ multiplex PCR; TCRdb's copy keeps in-frame clones and lacks some. This table has roughly 120,000 clones, 77% appearing once. The chain couples TRBV2 to TRBJ1-1; a weak D match, TRBD1 (5 bases). What was sequenced was PBMCs. The clonotype originates from a human donor in good health. Here the CDR3 DNA reads TGTGCCAGCAACACGGGGGGGACTGAAGCTTTCTTT. This translates into CASNTGGTEAFF.